The 30 T cell receptor beta chains reported below all come from one sample, sequenced in a study of CD8+CD57+ T cells in acquired aplastic anemia. Patients sequenced had flow cytometry evidence of CD8+CD57+ cell expansion. Investigators profiled TCR beta VDJ and CDR3 from genomic DNA template. MiXCR was run by TCRdb on the reads, yielding one entry per CDR3 protein. The table shows fewer than 85,000 distinct CDR3 sequences, with 60% to 75% occurring only once. The sample was sorted CD4+, CD8+, or CD8+CD57+ T cells (not recorded which) from PBMCs. The source of these receptors is a human donor with aplastic anemia.

This clonotype has a handful of counts. The rearrangement links TRBV7-9 to TRBJ2-2; a weak D match, TRBD2 (5 bases). This CDR3 is built from 15 residues. V lost 5 bases, J lost 5 bases, and 15 bases lay in between. The germline V gene has CDR1 SEHNR and CDR2 FQNEAQ (reference sequence). CDR3 residues: CASSHKETGTGELFF. CDR3 nucleotide sequence: TGTGCCAGCAGCCACAAAGAGACGGGGACCGGGGAGCTGTTTTTT.

The V call is TRBV5-1, the J call TRBJ2-3, with D hard to call. Per the germline V gene, CDR1 is SGHRS and CDR2 is YFSETQ. The CDR3 is 15 amino acids. Trimming shortened V by 0 bases and J by 2 bases, and 10 bases separated the two germline ends. CDR3 region: CASSLGQRPTDTQYF. CDR3 in DNA: TGCGCCAGCAGCTTGGGGCAGCGTCCCACAGATACGCAGTATTTT.

This chain joins TRBV7-9 and TRBJ1-1; 8 positions match TRBD1. The ends lost 4 bases at V and 1 base at J; junction bases unmatched: 5. Germline assignment: CDR1 SEHNR and CDR2 FQNEAQ (reference sequence). There are 15 residues in the CDR3. The CDR3 loop reads CASSSPGTGNTEAFF. CDR3 DNA: TGTGCCAGCAGCTCTCCCGGGACAGGGAACACTGAAGCTTTCTTT.

V usage is TRBV7-8 and J usage is TRBJ2-7; D possibly uses TRBD1 or TRBD2 (5 bases each). The CDR3 is made up of 15 amino acids. The germline gives CDR1 SGHVS, CDR2 FQNEAQ. Trimming stripped 4 bases from V and 1 base from J, with 14 bases between. The CDR3 here is CASSSPPRGSYEQYF. CDR3 DNA sequence: TGTGCCAGCAGCTCCCCACCGAGGGGTTCCTACGAGCAGTACTTC.

The gene calls are TRBV29-1 and TRBJ2-7, with D perhaps matching TRBD1 or TRBD2 (5 bases each). Germline V gene sequence: CDR1 SQVTM, CDR2 ANQGSEA. The CDR3 is made up of 14 amino acids. V lost 6 bases to trimming and J lost 4 bases, with 19 bases between them. The CDR3 coding sequence is TGCAGCGTAGCCGGGCCTCGGGGCGGGTACGAGCAGTACTTC. This encodes CSVAGPRGGYEQYF.

Only one count was recorded for this clonotype. This chain uses TRBV7-8 with TRBJ2-7; D gene ambiguous. V shed 7 bases and J shed 1 base, with 11 bases lying between them. The CDR3 length is 13 residues. Germline V CDR1 and CDR2: SGHVS, FQNEAQ. CDR3 in amino acids: CASTPDWSYEQYF. CDR3 bases: TGTGCCAGCACCCCAGACTGGTCCTACGAGCAGTACTTC.

The chain employs TRBV27 and TRBJ2-7; D gene uncertain. Between the trimmed V and J ends, which lost 4 bases and 2 bases, there was a span of 9 bases. The CDR3 is 13 amino acids. Germline CDR1 reads MNHEY; CDR2 reads SMNVEV (reference sequence). This chain's CDR3 is CASSSYSPYEQYF. As DNA, the CDR3 is TGTGCCAGCAGTTCCTACAGCCCCTACGAGCAGTACTTC.

The V call is TRBV20-1, the J call TRBJ2-7; no reliable D call. Germline assignment: CDR1 DFQATT and CDR2 SNEGSKA (reference sequence). The CDR3 spans 10 residues. The V and J ends lost 2 bases and 7 bases respectively, with 6 bases between them. CDR3 sequence reads: CSARSEEQYF. CDR3 nucleotide sequence: TGCAGTGCTAGATCGGAAGAGCAGTACTTC.

The genes are TRBV10-3 and TRBJ2-1, with 11 bases fitting TRBD2. CDR3 length: 16 residues. With 4 bases clipped from V and 0 bases from J, the junction kept 2 bases outside the gene matches. CDR1 and CDR2 from the germline V gene are ENHRY and SYGVKD. CDR3 amino acids: CAISATSGSSYNEQFF. The CDR3 DNA is TGTGCCATCAGTGCTACTAGCGGGAGCTCCTACAATGAGCAGTTCTTC.

This clonotype was detected a few times. The genes are TRBV4-1 and TRBJ2-7; D is unclear. Trimming shortened V by 4 bases and J by 4 bases, and 8 bases separated the two germline ends. The germline CDR1 and CDR2 sequences are MGHRA and YSYEKL. The CDR3 totals 12 residues. CDR3 coding DNA: TGCGCCAGCAGCCGAGTGGGATACGAGCAGTACTTC. Its translation is CASSRVGYEQYF.

This chain joins TRBV7-9 and TRBJ2-7, with D possibly matching TRBD2 (5 bases). The CDR3 has 14 amino acids. V gave up 1 base and J gave up 1 base, with 8 bases separating them. CDR1 SEHNR and CDR2 FQNEAQ come from the germline V gene (reference sequence). CDR3 coding DNA: TGTGCCAGCAGCTTAGGCGGGCATTCCTACGAGCAGTACTTC. This gives the protein CASSLGGHSYEQYF.

The CDR3 sequence is CASSLIPGDEQYF. CDR3 sequence (DNA): TGTGCCAGCAGCTTAATTCCGGGGGACGAGCAGTACTTC. The J gene is TRBJ2-7, the V gene TRBV11-2; possibly TRBD2 for D (6 bases). Trimming shortened V by 2 bases and J by 5 bases, and 10 bases separated the two germline ends. Germline V CDR1 and CDR2: SGHAT, FQNNGV. This CDR3 contains 13 residues.

The chain has TRBV19 and TRBJ1-6; D remains unclear. The V end was cut by 5 bases, the J end by 6 bases, with 11 bases between. This CDR3 region has 14 residues. Germline CDR1 and CDR2: LNHDA and SQIVND (reference sequence). The CDR3 region is CASSEVLSNSPLHF. The DNA of the CDR3 is TGTGCCAGTAGTGAGGTATTGAGTAATTCACCCCTCCACTTT.

The rearrangement links TRBV7-6 to TRBJ2-2; 8 bases fit TRBD2. V lost 5 bases and J lost 0; bases outside the gene matches: 2. Germline values: CDR1 SGHVS, CDR2 FNYEAQ. This CDR3 comprises 15 residues. The CDR3 sequence: CASSLGLANTGELFF. CDR3 DNA: TGTGCCAGCAGCCTGGGACTAGCGAACACCGGGGAGCTGTTTTTT.

The chain employs TRBV3-1 and TRBJ2-5; D call uncertain. V was pared by 1 base and J by 5 bases, with 5 bases between. Per the germline V gene, CDR1 is LGHDT and CDR2 is YNNKEL (reference sequence). The CDR3 contains 12 residues. The CDR3 bases are TGTGCCAGCAGCCAAGCGAGGGAGACCCAGTACTTC. Amino acid sequence: CASSQARETQYF.

The gene calls are TRBV29-1 and TRBJ2-7; no definite D call. Looked up from germline, CDR1 is SQVTM and CDR2 is ANQGSEA. The CDR3 spans 13 residues. Between the trimmed V and J ends, which lost 3 bases and 2 bases, there was a span of 11 bases. CDR3 loop: CSVETATTYEQYF. CDR3 DNA: TGCAGCGTTGAGACGGCGACCACCTACGAGCAGTACTTC.

This CDR3 is CASSHAGRGSAGQPQHF. CDR3 nucleotide sequence: TGCGCCAGCAGCCACGCGGGCAGGGGGTCCGCGGGGCAGCCCCAGCATTTT. The gene calls are TRBV4-3 and TRBJ1-5; 7 nucleotides agree with TRBD1. V lost 3 bases to trimming and J lost 7 bases; unmatched junction nucleotides: 15. The CDR3 sequence is 17 residues long. Germline V gene data show CDR1 as LGHNA and CDR2 as YSLEER.

The J gene is TRBJ2-7, the V gene TRBV7-2, with TRBD1 as a possible D gene (6 bases). The CDR3 loop spans 14 amino acids. In germline, CDR1 is SGHTA, CDR2 FQGNSA. V was cut by 3 bases and J by 0 bases, with 9 bases left in between. The CDR3 sequence is CASSFDRSSYEQYF. The CDR3 bases are TGTGCCAGCAGCTTCGACAGGAGCTCCTACGAGCAGTACTTC. The full variable domain, with the rest looked up from reference TRBV7-2 and TRBJ2-7, is GAGVSQSPSNKVTEKGKDVELRCDPISGHTALYWYRQSLGQGLEFLIYFQGNSAPDKSGLPSDRFSAERTGGSVSTLTIQRTQQEDSAVYLCASSFDRSSYEQYFGPGTRLTVT.

The chain combines TRBV5-8 with TRBJ1-3, with D possibly TRBD1 on 5 matching bases. The ends were cut back, 0 bases at V and 0 bases at J, with 7 bases in the middle. CDR3 length equals 15 residues. The V gene's germline CDR1 is SGHTS and CDR2 YDEGEE. The CDR3 nucleotides read TGTGCCAGCAGCTTGGACAGGAGCTCTGGAAACACCATATATTTT. It codes for CASSLDRSSGNTIYF.

V usage is TRBV2 and J usage is TRBJ1-1, with D unclear. This CDR3 has 13 amino acids. Per germline, CDR1 SNHLY and CDR2 FYNNEI. V was shortened by 3 bases and J by 0 bases, with 5 bases between the two germline ends. The chain's CDR3 is CASSEGLNTEAFF. CDR3 in DNA: TGTGCCAGCAGTGAGGGGTTGAACACTGAAGCTTTCTTT.

The chain is built from TRBV6-1 and TRBJ2-7; a possible D gene is TRBD1 (5 bases). The CDR3 covers 12 residues. Germline CDR1 and CDR2: MNHNS and SASEGT. Trimming took off 5 bases at V and 3 bases at J, with 8 bases between the two ends. The CDR3 coding sequence is TGTGCCAGCAGTCTACAGGTCTACGAGCAGTACTTC. Translation gives CASSLQVYEQYF.

This clonotype was counted between two and nine times. This chain uses TRBV20-1 with TRBJ1-2; the match to TRBD1 covers 9 bases. V lost 0 bases, J lost 4 bases, and 0 bases stayed unmatched. The V gene's germline CDR1 is DFQATT and CDR2 SNEGSKA (reference sequence). The CDR3 is 13 amino acids. The CDR3 loop reads CSAREGQGYGYTF. In DNA, the CDR3 is TGCAGTGCTAGAGAGGGACAGGGCTATGGCTACACCTTC.

The chain joins TRBV15 to TRBJ1-1; unclear D gene. From germline, CDR1 is LNHNV and CDR2 YYDKDF (reference sequence). V lost 0 bases and J 3 bases, leaving 17 bases between the germline ends. The CDR3 sequence is 17 residues long. The CDR3 DNA is TGTGCCACCAGCAGAGATCTTTGGTCCCGTGGGGACACTGAAGCTTTCTTT. It is translated as CATSRDLWSRGDTEAFF.

The chain is built from TRBV10-2 and TRBJ1-3, with unresolved D. Trimming removed 6 bases from V and 4 bases from J, with 13 bases in between. CDR1 is WSHSY, CDR2 SAAADI, per germline. The CDR3 loop spans 14 amino acids. CDR3 in DNA: TGCGCCAGCAGCCCCGGCCAATGGGGAAACACCATATATTTT. This codes for CASSPGQWGNTIYF.

The CDR3 DNA reads TGTGCCACCAGTGATTTGTGGCGCGGGGGAGAGACCCAGTACTTC. Translating gives CATSDLWRGGETQYF. V is TRBV24-1 and J is TRBJ2-5; 7 bases match TRBD2. CDR1 is KGHDR and CDR2 is SFDVKD in the germline V gene. This CDR3 is 15 amino acids long. V gave up 0 bases and J gave up 4 bases; unmatched junction bases: 4.

This clonotype came up a few times. The chain recombines TRBV19 with TRBJ1-6; D is uncertain. The CDR3 spans 13 residues. Germline lookup yields CDR1 LNHDA and CDR2 SQIVND (reference sequence). Trimming took off 6 bases at V and 5 bases at J, with 8 bases between the two ends. The DNA of the CDR3 is TGTGCCAGTAGGCAGGTTGATAATTCACCCCTCCACTTT. This translates into CASRQVDNSPLHF.

The chain carries TRBV5-1 and TRBJ2-1; 7 positions agree with TRBD2. This CDR3 has 14 amino acids. Germline V gene sequence: CDR1 SGHRS, CDR2 YFSETQ. The V gene end was trimmed by 5 bases and the J gene end by 3 bases; junction bases not matched to a gene: 5. The CDR3 here is CASRGGGIYNEQFF. The CDR3 region has the DNA TGCGCCAGCAGAGGCGGGGGAATCTACAATGAGCAGTTCTTC. Based on the CDR3 plus reference TRBV5-1 and TRBJ2-1, the full variable domain is KAGVTQTPRYLIKTRGQQVTLSCSPISGHRSVSWYQQTPGQGLQFLFEYFSETQRNKGNFPGRFSGRQFSNSRSEMNVSTLELGDSALYLCASRGGGIYNEQFFGPGTRLTVL.

This chain links TRBV2 with TRBJ2-3, with 11 bases aligning to TRBD2. This CDR3 comprises 15 residues. Unmatched junction bases numbered 4, after V lost 5 bases and J lost 3 bases. Germline loops: CDR1 SNHLY, CDR2 FYNNEI. The CDR3: CASSLAGGATDTQYF. CDR3 coding DNA: TGTGCCAGCAGTCTAGCGGGGGGTGCAACAGATACGCAGTATTTT.

The CDR3 sequence: CASSYPGRAYEQYF. DNA for the CDR3: TGTGCCAGCAGTTACCCGGGACGGGCCTACGAGCAGTACTTC. The V and J genes are TRBV2 and TRBJ2-7, with D perhaps matching TRBD1 or TRBD2 (5 bases each). Germline CDR1 is SNHLY and CDR2 is FYNNEI. The V gene lost 5 bases and the J gene lost 2 bases, with 13 bases spanning the gap. There are 14 residues in the CDR3.

This chain joins TRBV7-9 and TRBJ2-2; weak D call: TRBD2 (5 bases). Germline V gene data show CDR1 as SEHNR and CDR2 as FQNEAQ (reference sequence). CDR3 length equals 13 residues. The ends were cut back, 0 bases at V and 9 bases at J, with 8 bases in the middle. The CDR3 nucleotides are TGTGCCAGCAGCTTAGCGAGGGAGTGGGAGCTGTTTTTT. Translation gives CASSLAREWELFF.